Here is one T cell receptor beta chain with its context. What antigen it recognizes has not been identified. Per-nucleotide qualities are absent, and no much larger clonotype sits a single base away. Whole blood was collected in K2EDTA tubes by collaborating institutions according to the institutions' own protocols. For TCRbeta analysis, collaborator samples were shipped as frozen whole blood, as isolated PBMCs, or as DNA extracted from either sample type. The immunoSEQ Assay, a bias-controlled multiplex PCR, was used to amplify TCRbeta CDR3 regions from genomic DNA. Regarding the original processing steps: Nucleated cell counts per sample were estimated from amplification of reference gene primers within the assay. To quantify the absolute abundance of each unique TCRbeta CDR3 rearrangement, sequence reads were collapsed and filtered. Productive Simpson clonality was computed per sample as the square root of Simpson's diversity index over productive rearrangements. TCRdb stores this immuneACCESS table with in-frame sequences only. Part of the clones is absent; in the studies checked, under half of the shortfall reflects unresolved V genes, and no reason is known for the rest. V and J calls plus clone size are reproduced from that table; the DNA served to infer D and trimming. In all, the sample holds roughly 13,000 clones, and around four fifths of those were seen once. About a sixth of the sample comes from the top ten.

This specimen comes from a study of blood T cell repertoires in COVID-19 (dated by TCRdb to the early 2020s). Looking at the study overall: Samples covering the acute and convalescent phases of COVID-19 were provided by collaborators in the United States, Italy and Spain. The sample metadata nearly always contained a de-identified subject ID, COVID-19 status, age in years and sex. Where HLA class I and class II types were available, the types were taken from metadata supplied by the sample provider, not from assay-based typing. The samples were drawn from two sources: the first 160 participants of the ongoing ImmuneRACE study, and over 1,000 subjects contributed by 6 global collaborators. The material from the prospective study consisted of cDNA or gDNA derived from T cells, B-cell-depleted T cells, or PBMCs. Deeply sampled blood TCRbeta repertoires from subjects exposed to, actively infected with, or recovered from COVID-19 were included in the dataset. The repertoires were made available in a free public database intended to serve as a resource for research on the immune response to SARS-CoV-2. Overall study results and their limits: The amount of clinical and demographic metadata varied by source and participant and was provided uncurated.

CDR3 length: 16 amino acids, cysteine to phenylalanine. CDR3 DNA is the only sequence kept; it has 48 bases, read in frame from the first base. V is cut back by 4 bases and J by 5 bases, with 11 bases in the junction unmatched. CDR1 and CDR2, per the germline V gene, are SGHRS and YFSETQ. The chain is assembled from TRBV5-1 and TRBJ1-4, with 7 bases in between that match TRBD1. This sequence originates from a middle-aged man with active or convalescent COVID-19. Specimen: peripheral blood. CDR3 protein: CASSAGRQGENEKLFF. The nucleotide sequence is given as TGCGCCAGCAGCGCGGGAAGACAGGGTGAAAATGAAAAACTGTTTTTT.